This T cell receptor (beta chain) was observed in a study of response to subunit inactivated influenza vaccine. One entry per CDR3 protein, called by TCRdb with MiXCR from the RT-PCR reads. The table records about 570,000 distinct CDR3 sequences, around 11% of them present only once. This clonotype was seen ten or more times. Losses at the gene ends were 4 bases for V and 6 bases for J; bases not matched to a gene: 4. The CDR3 runs to 15 residues. Per the germline V gene, CDR1 is LNHNV and CDR2 is YYDKDF (reference sequence). These data were also reused for a study on T cells expressing NK-cell markers. As reported in that work: The authors generated TCR beta cDNA through 5'RACE template switching with UMIs. CD3+CD56+NKG2C+, CD3+CD56+NKG2C- and CD3+CD56-NKG2C+ T cells, once sorted, supplied the TCR beta repertoires. Sequencing covered eight donors, seven HCMV-seropositive and one seronegative. The leading position in the CD3+CD56-NKG2C+ fraction of several donors also went to these clonotypes.

This sequence was found in a man in his forties or fifties who received an inactivated influenza vaccine. The gene calls are TRBV15 and TRBJ2-1; TRBD2 agrees at 12 bases. The sample was PBMCs from blood, taken on the day of vaccination. This CDR3 is CATSKLAGGGNEQFF. The CDR3 DNA reads TGTGCCACCAGCAAACTAGCGGGAGGAGGCAATGAGCAGTTCTTC.